This T cell receptor (beta chain) stems from a study of T cell changes during pregnancy in multiple sclerosis. As to this clone: Other DNA sequences from this sample encode an identical CDR3 as well.

This CDR3 comprises 13 residues. V was shortened by 4 bases and J by 1 base, with 9 bases between the two germline ends. In germline, CDR1 is SGHRS, CDR2 YFSETQ. TCRdb's copy holds only in-frame clones and misses some; the assay was immunoSEQ multiplex PCR. The data hold 75,000 to 100,000 clones, with approximately 90% observed a single time. The specimen comprised peripheral blood, sampled after pregnancy. The chain links TRBV5-1 to TRBJ2-7, with D perhaps matching TRBD2 (6 bases). This TCR came from a female donor in good health, enrolled as a control in a pregnancy study. Here the CDR3 DNA reads TGCGCCAGCAGCGCTGGGACTTCCTACGAGCAGTACTTC. The encoded protein is CASSAGTSYEQYF.